These 13 T cell receptor beta chains were sequenced from one sample in a study of T-cell reconstitution after alpha-beta-depleted transplantation in children. Preparing the TCRbeta library involved the use of unique molecular identifiers. TCRdb used MiXCR to reprocess the PCR reads, holding one entry per CDR3 protein. Of 450,000 to 600,000 distinct CDR3 sequences in the sample, approximately 30% were seen once. The sample here was PBMCs from the stem cell graft donor, taken from the stem cell graft. These receptors all stem from a human donor who donated a stem cell graft to a child with aplastic anemia.

This clonotype was found a few times. This sequence joins TRBV30 and TRBJ2-1; 7 bases match TRBD1. Per germline, CDR1 GTSNPN and CDR2 SVGIG (reference sequence). The CDR3 length is 12 residues. V shed 1 base and J 10 bases; nucleotides not matched to a gene: 4. The CDR3 here is CAWSAQGQEQFF. In DNA, the CDR3 is TGTGCCTGGAGTGCACAGGGGCAAGAGCAGTTCTTC.

The chain links TRBV5-1 to TRBJ2-5; 9 bases line up with TRBD2. CDR3 length: 16 residues. The germline V gene has CDR1 SGHRS and CDR2 YFSETQ. Germline trimming cut 4 bases from V and 0 bases from J; bases unmatched to any gene: 7. The CDR3 DNA reads as TGCGCCAGCAGCCCAAGGGCGGGAGGGAACCAAGAGACCCAGTACTTC. Its translation is CASSPRAGGNQETQYF.

The V gene is TRBV7-9, the J gene TRBJ2-3; the D call may be TRBD1 or TRBD2 (5 bases each). The V and J ends lost 2 bases and 1 base respectively, with 10 bases between them. CDR1 SEHNR and CDR2 FQNEAQ come from the germline V gene (reference sequence). This CDR3 region has 15 residues. The CDR3 reads CASSLLPGRTDTQYF. In DNA form, the CDR3 reads TGTGCCAGCAGCTTATTGCCGGGACGCACAGATACGCAGTATTTT.

This chain joins TRBV18 and TRBJ2-5; possibly TRBD1 or TRBD2 for D (5 bases each). Germline CDR1 KGHSH, CDR2 LQKENI. Trimming left V 9 bases short and J 2 bases short, with 13 bases between. The CDR3 consists of 13 residues. The CDR3 bases are TGTGCCAGTTTCCGGGACGTACAAGAGACCCAGTACTTC. This encodes CASFRDVQETQYF.

The sample holds a few counts of this clonotype. The V and J genes are TRBV20-1 and TRBJ1-1, with D hard to call. Germline V CDR1 and CDR2: DFQATT, SNEGSKA (reference sequence). The CDR3 has 13 amino acids. V was cut by 0 bases and J by 6 bases, with 11 bases left in between. Written as DNA, the CDR3 is TGCAGTGCTAGAGATTTGTTTATCGCTGAAGCTTTCTTT. Translating it yields CSARDLFIAEAFF.

This chain uses TRBV6-1 with TRBJ2-3, with TRBD2 matching 14 bases. Unmatched junction bases numbered 11, after V lost 6 bases and J lost 3 bases. Germline V gene data show CDR1 as MNHNS and CDR2 as SASEGT. The CDR3 runs 18 residues. The CDR3 DNA reads TGTGCCAGCAGCGCTTGGGGACTAGCGGGAGATCGGACAGATACGCAGTATTTT. It translates to CASSAWGLAGDRTDTQYF.

CDR3 sequence: CASSYWTESNYGYTF. The CDR3, as DNA: TGTGCCAGCAGCTATTGGACGGAATCTAACTATGGCTACACCTTC. The rearrangement joins TRBV7-2 to TRBJ1-2; D gene uncertain. The CDR3 contains 15 residues. Trimming pared 4 bases from V and 0 bases from J, leaving 12 bases between. Germline CDR1 SGHTA, CDR2 FQGNSA.

J is TRBJ2-5 and V is TRBV7-2; perhaps TRBD2 as D (6 bases). V was cut by 3 bases and J by 4 bases, with 15 bases left in between. The CDR3 length is 15 residues. CDR1 and CDR2 from the germline V gene are SGHTA and FQGNSA. CDR3 DNA: TGTGCCAGCAGCTTCGGAGGGTTTGGGGGAGAGACCCAGTACTTC. Translating gives CASSFGGFGGETQYF.

This clonotype was counted many times. This chain connects TRBV5-4 to TRBJ1-2; D is perhaps TRBD1 (6 bases). Germline V gene lookup returns CDR1 SGHNT and CDR2 YYREEE (reference sequence). The CDR3 extends over 14 amino acids. V lost 0 bases and J 2 bases, leaving 8 bases between the germline ends. Here the CDR3 DNA reads TGTGCCAGCAGCTTGGGTGACAGGAACTATGGCTACACCTTC. This gives the protein CASSLGDRNYGYTF.

This chain joins TRBV29-1 and TRBJ2-5; D gene ambiguous. There are 12 residues in the CDR3. The germline V gene has CDR1 SQVTM and CDR2 ANQGSEA. V lost 0 bases and J lost 4, with 6 bases in between. DNA for the CDR3: TGCAGCGTTGAAGAGTCGCGAGAGACCCAGTACTTC. Translated: CSVEESRETQYF.

This clonotype was seen more than once but under ten times. The chain carries TRBV9 and TRBJ2-1; D gene ambiguous. V was clipped by 0 bases and J by 12 bases, with 10 bases between them. The CDR3 loop spans 12 amino acids. Looked up from germline, CDR1 is SGDLS and CDR2 is YYNGEE. The CDR3 sequence is CASSVESSVQFF. In DNA form, the CDR3 reads TGTGCCAGCAGCGTAGAATCCTCGGTGCAGTTCTTC.

V is TRBV20-1 and J is TRBJ1-2; no clear D gene. CDR3 length equals 13 residues. Germline loops: CDR1 DFQATT, CDR2 SNEGSKA (reference sequence). V was trimmed by 0 bases and J by 7 bases, leaving 12 bases between them. CDR3 nucleotides: TGCAGTGCTAGAGATGGCTCTATCGGTGGCTACACCTTC. This sequence encodes CSARDGSIGGYTF.

This clonotype was detected only a few times. V gene TRBV12-3 or TRBV12-4 combines with J gene TRBJ1-3, with unresolved D. V lost 4 bases and J 6 bases, leaving 16 bases between the germline ends. The CDR3 has 15 residues. The CDR3 reads CASSYLLTLENTIYF. CDR3 DNA: TGTGCCAGCAGTTACTTGCTCACGCTCGAAAACACCATATATTTT.